The following is a T cell receptor beta chain sequence with its context. Its antigen is currently unknown. Vbeta (60) and Jbeta (13) primers were used in the PCR. TCRdb's table, derived via immunoSEQ multiplex PCR, lists solely in-frame clones and lacks some. This sample has fewer than 80,000 clones, with around 74% found just once. V lost 3 bases and J lost 4; bases outside the gene matches: 8. The germline gives CDR1 SEHNR, CDR2 FQNEAQ (reference sequence). CDR3 length: 16 amino acids. The data were obtained in a study of cytomegalovirus exposure and HLA in healthy donors. Study background: The early release's HLA-typed donors yielded roughly 85 million unique TCRs. Study results and limitations: In a later analysis, a missense DCLRE1C variant was linked to TCR beta V- and J-gene trimming. Later analysis found that TCR beta chains associated with HLA were more clonally expanded than other, equally common chains. In an earlier analysis, most TCR beta V segments were productive about 90% or about 30% of the time.

Sequenced input: PBMCs. The receptor was isolated from a woman aged 55-70 years in good health and CMV-seropositive. This chain connects TRBV7-9 to TRBJ1-4, with 7 positions matching TRBD1. The CDR3 protein is CASSFYPRQGNEKLFF. Written as DNA, the CDR3 is TGTGCCAGCAGCTTCTACCCTCGACAGGGTAATGAAAAACTGTTTTTT. Filled out from reference TRBV7-9 and TRBJ1-4, the complete variable domain reads DTGVSQNPRHKITKRGQNVTFRCDPISEHNRLYWYRQTLGQGPEFLTYFQNEAQLEKSRLLSDRFSAERPKGSFSTLEIQRTEQGDSAMYLCASSFYPRQGNEKLFFGSGTQLSVL.